This T cell receptor (beta chain) was profiled in a study of control samples from healthy donors and cancer patients. Assay used: immunoSEQ multiplex PCR; TCRdb lists only in-frame clones, some missing. Of 130,000 or so clones listed, approximately 94% are singletons. Germline CDR1 is SGHRS and CDR2 is YFSETQ. Trimming removed 6 bases from V and 0 bases from J, with 14 bases in between. The CDR3 is 15 residues long. The chain uses TRBV5-1 and TRBJ2-3, with D hard to call. This receptor was identified in a middle-aged man in good health. The material sequenced was blood. For the CDR3, the DNA is TGCGCCAGCACCTTTGGACCAACTAGCACAGATACGCAGTATTTT. Translating gives CASTFGPTSTDTQYF.